This T cell receptor (beta chain) was identified during a study of PD-L1 blockade in urothelial cancer. Using immunoSEQ multiplex PCR, the repertoire was profiled, and TCRdb retains in-frame clones only, with some absent. The repertoire consists of approximately 50,000 clones, with more than 70% occurring once and the leading ten covering 2.4%. Regarding time point: peripheral blood 6 weeks after treatment start. Unmatched junction bases numbered 5, after V lost 6 bases and J lost 4 bases. Germline V CDR1 and CDR2: MNHNS, SASEGT. This CDR3 contains 13 residues. The sequence came from a man aged 55 to 70 with urothelial cancer. The V gene is TRBV6-1, the J gene TRBJ1-1; 7 bases match TRBD1. The source material was PBMCs, sampled around atezolizumab (anti-PD-L1) treatment. CDR3 loop: CASRASGGTEAFF. The CDR3 nucleotides are TGTGCCAGCAGAGCGTCAGGGGGCACTGAAGCTTTCTTT.